These 21 T cell receptor beta chains originate from one sample sequenced in a study of metastatic and nonmetastatic thyroid tumors. Patients underwent thyroid surgery, and none had received any treatment before it. TCRdb reassembled clones from the PCR reads with MiXCR. The sample carries around 25,000 clones, 20% recorded once. Sequences were obtained from adjacent normal tissue. The receptors were sampled from a female donor with papillary thyroid cancer or a benign thyroid nodule (not recorded which). Some clones in this sample may be carry-over from other donors' samples.

The V gene is TRBV9, the J gene TRBJ1-1, with 7 positions matching TRBD1. V shed 4 bases and J 7 bases; nucleotides not matched to a gene: 13. Germline CDR1 is SGDLS and CDR2 is YYNGEE. CDR3 length: 15 amino acids. CDR3 DNA: TGTGCCAGCAGCACAGAACAGGGGCGAGGAAATGAAGCTTTCTTT. This gives the protein CASSTEQGRGNEAFF.

This clone has a count of ten or more. A read error may explain this, as a much larger clone is one base away. The chain joins TRBV11-3 to TRBJ2-7; D is unresolved. Trimming pared 4 bases from V and 0 bases from J, leaving 7 bases between. Germline CDR1 and CDR2: SGHNT and YENEEA. This CDR3 spans 13 amino acids. CDR3 in amino acids: CASSSDSSYEQYF. The CDR3 region has the DNA TGTGCCAGCAGCTCAGATAGCTCCTACGAGCAGTACTTC.

For the CDR3, the DNA is TGTGCCAGCAGACGAGGCAGGACCGCCAATGAAAAACTGTTTTTT. Residues: CASRRGRTANEKLFF. The genes are TRBV12-3 or TRBV12-4 and TRBJ1-4; D is uncertain. This CDR3 is built from 15 residues. V was trimmed by 6 bases and J by 5 bases, leaving 16 bases between them.

The chain uses TRBV6-4 and TRBJ2-2, with no clear D. The CDR3 has 15 amino acids. CDR1 and CDR2 from the germline V gene are MRHNA and SNTAGT. The ends were cut back, 4 bases at V and 2 bases at J, with 11 bases in the middle. The CDR3 bases are TGTGCCAGCAGTGTGACTGGCCTAAACACCGGGGAGCTGTTTTTT. Encoded protein: CASSVTGLNTGELFF.

This clone is termed medium-sized (0.01 to 0.1%). V and J are TRBV6-2 or TRBV6-3 and TRBJ1-4, with D perhaps matching TRBD1 (6 bases). CDR1 is MNHEY, CDR2 SVGEGT, per germline. The CDR3 is 13 residues long. Trimming removed 2 bases at V and 5 bases at J, with 6 bases between. The CDR3 loop is CASSYRGNEKLFF. In nucleotides, the CDR3 is TGTGCCAGCAGTTACAGGGGGAATGAAAAACTGTTTTTT.

As regards this clone: One end of the junction varies from germline; a read error may be responsible. The rearrangement uses TRBV19 and TRBJ1-2; 8 bases fit TRBD1. The length of the CDR3 is 16 residues. Germline V gene sequence: CDR1 LNHDA, CDR2 SQIVND (reference sequence). In nucleotides, the CDR3 is TGTGCCAGTACCCCAAAGGGGACAGGTACTAACTATTGCTACACCTTC. As protein: CASTPKGTGTNYCYTF. The full variable domain, its missing parts supplied by reference TRBV19 and TRBJ1-2, is DGGITQSPKYLFRKEGQNVTLSCEQNLNHDAMYWYRQDPGQGLRLIYYSQIVNDFQKGDIAEGYSVSREKKESFPLTVTSAQKNPTAFYLCASTPKGTGTNYCYTFGSGTRLTVV.

At least ten counts were recorded for this clone. The chain joins TRBV5-1 to TRBJ1-1; 7 bases are shared with TRBD1. Germline V gene lookup returns CDR1 SGHRS and CDR2 YFSETQ. The V gene end was trimmed by 4 bases and the J gene end by 0 bases; junction bases not matched to a gene: 3. This CDR3 spans 14 amino acids. In DNA form, the CDR3 reads TGCGCCAGCAGCGCGGGACAGATGAACACTGAAGCTTTCTTT. It codes for CASSAGQMNTEAFF.

Worth noting for this clone: One end of the junction varies from germline; a read error may be responsible. The CDR3 region has the DNA TGTGCCAGCAGCTCGGCCGCAGGGAAGGAGCACTACTTC. It translates to CASSSAAGKEHYF. This chain uses TRBV7-9 with TRBJ2-7, with a possible D match to TRBD1 (5 bases). This CDR3 spans 13 amino acids. In germline, CDR1 is SEHNR, CDR2 FQNEAQ (reference sequence).

The chain combines TRBV12-3 or TRBV12-4 with TRBJ1-4; D remains unclear. V was clipped by 9 bases and J by 11 bases, with 19 bases between them. This CDR3 region has 13 residues. The CDR3 loop is CASSLLAADKLFF. CDR3 DNA sequence: TGTGCCAGTAGCCTCTTGGCGGCTGATAAACTGTTTTTT.

This clone was picked up a small number of times. The rearrangement links TRBV6-1 to TRBJ2-7; TRBD1 agrees at 7 bases. The V gene end was trimmed by 6 bases and the J gene end by 6 bases; junction bases not matched to a gene: 17. The CDR3 contains 16 residues. Looked up from germline, CDR1 is MNHNS and CDR2 is SASEGT. CDR3 residues: CASSPDRVGLGSEQYF. CDR3 coding DNA: TGTGCCAGCAGCCCAGACAGGGTAGGGTTAGGGAGCGAGCAGTACTTC.

This clone was counted many times. This sequence joins TRBV5-6 and TRBJ2-1; D uncertain. Deletions cut 2 bases from V and 5 bases from J, with 5 bases between. Germline assignment: CDR1 SGHDT and CDR2 YYEEEE. The CDR3 runs 12 residues. The chain's CDR3 is CASSLPHNEQFF. CDR3 DNA sequence: TGTGCCAGCAGCTTACCTCACAATGAGCAGTTCTTC.

About this clone itself: The junction does not match germline at one end; this may be a read error. This chain uses TRBV20-1 with TRBJ1-3; D is unclear. In germline, CDR1 is DFQATT, CDR2 SNEGSKA (reference sequence). The CDR3 extends over 12 amino acids. The CDR3 spells CSASFPGNTICF. The CDR3 region has the DNA TGCAGTGCTAGTTTCCCCGGAAACACCATATGTTTT.

The V call is TRBV6-1, the J call TRBJ1-5; 8 nucleotides align to TRBD1. Trimming removed 0 bases from V and 2 bases from J; junction bases left unmatched: 9. CDR1 and CDR2 from the germline V gene are MNHNS and SASEGT. The CDR3 totals 18 residues. CDR3 loop: CASSEAVREDRGNQPQHF. CDR3 nucleotides: TGTGCCAGCAGTGAAGCCGTGAGGGAGGACAGGGGCAATCAGCCCCAGCATTTT.

This clone was picked up many times. A clone one base away is much larger, so this may be a read error. No conserved phenylalanine or tryptophan is present at the end of the CDR3, so a read error is the likely explanation. The gene calls are TRBV20-1 and TRBJ2-7, with TRBD2 identical over 9 bases. The V gene end was trimmed by 3 bases and the J gene end by 6 bases; junction bases not matched to a gene: 9. CDR1 DFQATT and CDR2 SNEGSKA come from the germline V gene (reference sequence). The CDR3 consists of 14 residues. The CDR3 region is CSASDGGRAREQYL. As DNA, the CDR3 is TGCAGTGCTAGTGATGGCGGGAGGGCCCGCGAGCAGTACCTC.

The rearrangement links TRBV11-2 to TRBJ2-6; D unclear. Germline V gives CDR1 SGHAT, CDR2 FQNNGV. V lost 2 bases and J lost 0, with 14 bases in between. This CDR3 region has 18 residues. In nucleotides, the CDR3 is TGTGCCAGCAGCTTAATGGGTGGTAGTATCTCTGGGGCCAACGTCCTGACTTTC. It codes for CASSLMGGSISGANVLTF.

This clone was seen at least ten times. Here the CDR3 reads CASSQERTTEKLFF. CDR3 sequence (DNA): TGCGCCAGCAGCCAAGAGCGGACGACTGAAAAACTGTTTTTT. The chain uses TRBV4-1 and TRBJ1-4; D gene uncertain. This CDR3 is 14 amino acids long. The germline V gene has CDR1 MGHRA and CDR2 YSYEKL. The ends were cut back, 0 bases at V and 7 bases at J, with 9 bases in the middle.

This clone was detected many times. The V call is TRBV4-2, the J call TRBJ1-1, with D possibly TRBD1 on 6 matching bases. CDR3 length: 14 amino acids. The germline CDR1 and CDR2 sequences are LGHNA and YNFKEQ. With 4 bases removed from V and 3 bases from J, the gap between germline ends came to 12 bases. Here the CDR3 reads CASSLETGHTEAFF. The CDR3 nucleotides read TGTGCCAGCAGCCTAGAGACAGGTCACACTGAAGCTTTCTTT.

This clone occurred many times. The V and J genes are TRBV19 and TRBJ1-5; D unresolved. V shed 3 bases and J shed 1 base, with 13 bases lying between them. Germline V gene lookup returns CDR1 LNHDA and CDR2 SQIVND (reference sequence). There are 16 residues in the CDR3. CDR3 sequence: CASSISTGWSNQPQHF. Written as DNA, the CDR3 is TGTGCCAGTAGTATCTCGACCGGTTGGAGCAATCAGCCCCAGCATTTT.

The chain combines TRBV6-1 with TRBJ1-3, with no clear D. V was trimmed by 6 bases and J by 3 bases, leaving 12 bases between them. There are 14 residues in the CDR3. CDR1 is MNHNS and CDR2 is SASEGT in the germline V gene. The CDR3 is CASRLKTFGNTIYF. In nucleotides, the CDR3 is TGTGCCAGCAGGCTAAAAACGTTTGGAAACACCATATATTTT.

Ten or more counts support this clone. The chain carries TRBV4-3 and TRBJ2-4, with no clear D. V was pared by 1 base and J by 2 bases, with 9 bases between. From germline, CDR1 is LGHNA and CDR2 YSLEER. The length of the CDR3 is 15 residues. The DNA of the CDR3 is TGCGCCAGCAGCCAAGGACACGCGTCCAAAAACATTCAGTACTTC. Translating it yields CASSQGHASKNIQYF.

This clone was picked up many times. A much larger clone differs by one base, so this may be a read error. In this CDR3 the conserved last residue, phenylalanine or tryptophan, is missing, so a read error is likely. The chain joins TRBV7-3 to TRBJ2-3, with D perhaps TRBD2 (6 bases). Germline assignment: CDR1 SGHTA and CDR2 FQGTGA. The CDR3 has 15 residues. V was clipped by 2 bases and J by 0 bases, with 9 bases between them. CDR3 residues: CASSLGSGSTDTQYL. The CDR3 coding sequence is TGTGCCAGCAGCTTAGGGAGCGGGAGCACAGATACGCAGTATCTT.